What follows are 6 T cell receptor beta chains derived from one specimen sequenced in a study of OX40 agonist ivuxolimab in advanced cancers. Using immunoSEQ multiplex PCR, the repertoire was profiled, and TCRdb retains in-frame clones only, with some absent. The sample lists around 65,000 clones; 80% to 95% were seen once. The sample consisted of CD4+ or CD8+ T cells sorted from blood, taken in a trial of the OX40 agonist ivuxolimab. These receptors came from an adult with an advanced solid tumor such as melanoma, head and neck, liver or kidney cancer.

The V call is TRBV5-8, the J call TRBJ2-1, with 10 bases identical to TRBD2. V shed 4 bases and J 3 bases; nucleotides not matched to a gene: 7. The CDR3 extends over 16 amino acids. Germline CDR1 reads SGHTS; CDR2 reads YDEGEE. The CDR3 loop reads CASSRVAGGLYNEQFF. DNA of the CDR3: TGTGCCAGCAGCCGCGTAGCGGGAGGCCTCTACAATGAGCAGTTCTTC.

CDR3 sequence reads: CAWVLARDTQYF. The CDR3 DNA is TGTGCCTGGGTATTAGCTAGAGATACGCAGTATTTT. The V and J genes are TRBV30 and TRBJ2-3; D not certain. V was cut by 5 bases and J by 5 bases, with 11 bases left in between. The CDR3 has 12 amino acids. CDR1 and CDR2 (germline): GTSNPN, SVGIG (reference sequence).

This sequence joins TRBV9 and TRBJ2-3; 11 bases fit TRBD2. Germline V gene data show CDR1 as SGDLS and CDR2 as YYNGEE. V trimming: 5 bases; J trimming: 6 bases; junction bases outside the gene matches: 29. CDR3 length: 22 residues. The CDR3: CASRVQKMLIRRYSGREDTQYF. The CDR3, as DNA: TGTGCCAGCAGAGTCCAAAAAATGTTAATCAGGAGATATAGCGGGAGGGAGGATACGCAGTATTTT.

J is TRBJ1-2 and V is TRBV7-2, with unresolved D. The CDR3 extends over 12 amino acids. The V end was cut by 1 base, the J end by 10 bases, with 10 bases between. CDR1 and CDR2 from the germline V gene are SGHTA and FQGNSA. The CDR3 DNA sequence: TGTGCCAGCAGCTTAGAGTCACAGTACTACACCTTC. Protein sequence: CASSLESQYYTF.

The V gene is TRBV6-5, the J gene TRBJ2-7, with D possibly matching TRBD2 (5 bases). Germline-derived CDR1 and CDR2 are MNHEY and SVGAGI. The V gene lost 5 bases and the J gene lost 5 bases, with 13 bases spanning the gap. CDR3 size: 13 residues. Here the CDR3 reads CASSRGPDHEQYF. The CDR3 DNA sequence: TGTGCCAGCAGTCGCGGGCCGGATCACGAGCAGTACTTC.

CDR3 DNA sequence: TGTGCCAGCAGAACCTTAGCGGGAGGTTTAGGAGAGCAGTACTTC. It codes for CASRTLAGGLGEQYF. The rearrangement uses TRBV6-6 and TRBJ2-7, with TRBD2 identical over 10 bases. Germline CDR1 is MNHNY and CDR2 is SVGAGI (reference sequence). V lost 6 bases, J lost 7 bases, and 12 bases stayed unmatched. The CDR3 consists of 15 residues.